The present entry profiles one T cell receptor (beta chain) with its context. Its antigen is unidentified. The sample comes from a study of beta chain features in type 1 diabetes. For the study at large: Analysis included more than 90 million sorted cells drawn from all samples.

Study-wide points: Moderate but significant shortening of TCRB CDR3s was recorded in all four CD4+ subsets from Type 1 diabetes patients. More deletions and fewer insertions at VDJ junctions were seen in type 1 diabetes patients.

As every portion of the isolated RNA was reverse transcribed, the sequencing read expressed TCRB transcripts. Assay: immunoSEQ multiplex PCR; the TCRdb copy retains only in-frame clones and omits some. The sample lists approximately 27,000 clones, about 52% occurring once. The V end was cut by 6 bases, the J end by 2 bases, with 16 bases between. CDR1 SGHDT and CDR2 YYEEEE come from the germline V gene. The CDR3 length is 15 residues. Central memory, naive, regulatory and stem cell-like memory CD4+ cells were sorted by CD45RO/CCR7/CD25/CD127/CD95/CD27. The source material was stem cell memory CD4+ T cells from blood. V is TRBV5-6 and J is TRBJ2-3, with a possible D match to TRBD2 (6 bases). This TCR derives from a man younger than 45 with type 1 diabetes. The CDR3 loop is CASTSASGYTDTQYF. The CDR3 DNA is TGTGCCAGCACCTCGGCGAGCGGGTACACAGATACGCAGTATTTT.